This T cell receptor beta chain was sequenced for a study of T cell repertoires in cytomegalovirus infection. About the research overall: Public TCR beta signatures marked donors with CMV infection and the matching HLA. The study's findings and limits: HLA-C-restricted CMV clonotypes gave the most frequent clonotype in two of eight donors.

TCRdb passed the reads through MiXCR, listing each CDR3 protein once. Of about 830,000 distinct CDR3 sequences in the sample, over 25% are singletons; the top ten hold 9.5% to 15%. In regard to this clonotype: Its antigen is undetermined.

This CDR3 has 15 amino acids. V was cut by 5 bases and J by 7 bases, with 18 bases left in between. The TCR sequence derives from a human donor in good health (CMV status not recorded). Some clones in this sample may be carry-over from other donors' samples. The source material was cultured CD8+ T cells from PBMCs, sampled from culture after CMV antigen stimulation. This sequence joins TRBV12-3 or TRBV12-4 and TRBJ1-5; D perhaps matches TRBD1 (5 bases). The CDR3 bases are TGTGCCAGCAGTCAACCCGGAGGGGCAGGGCAGCCCCAGCATTTT. Protein sequence: CASSQPGGAGQPQHF.